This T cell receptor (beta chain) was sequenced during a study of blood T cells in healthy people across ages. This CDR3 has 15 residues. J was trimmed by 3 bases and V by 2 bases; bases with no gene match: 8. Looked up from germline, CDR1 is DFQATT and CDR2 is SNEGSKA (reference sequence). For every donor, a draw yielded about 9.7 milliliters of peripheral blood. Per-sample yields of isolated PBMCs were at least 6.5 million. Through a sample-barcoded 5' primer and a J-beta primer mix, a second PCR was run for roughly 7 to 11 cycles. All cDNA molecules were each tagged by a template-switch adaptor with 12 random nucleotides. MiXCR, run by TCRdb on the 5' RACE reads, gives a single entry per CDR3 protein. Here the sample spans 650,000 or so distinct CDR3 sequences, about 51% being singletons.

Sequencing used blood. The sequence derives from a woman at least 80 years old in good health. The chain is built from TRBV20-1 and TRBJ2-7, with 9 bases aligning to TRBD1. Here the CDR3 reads CSARSTGGAVYEQYF. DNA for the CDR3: TGCAGTGCTAGATCTACAGGGGGCGCGGTCTACGAGCAGTACTTC.